Shown below are 12 T cell receptor beta chains from a single sample sequenced in a study of technical replicates of blood from a handful of donors. TCRdb keeps only in-frame clones here, not all; method: immunoSEQ multiplex PCR. Of under 90,000 clones in the sample, around 94% were seen once. The specimen sequenced was T cells isolated from PBMCs. These TCRs come from a human donor in good health.

The chain couples TRBV5-1 to TRBJ2-3; 10 positions agree with TRBD2. Germline V gives CDR1 SGHRS, CDR2 YFSETQ. This CDR3 comprises 16 residues. With V trimmed by 0 bases and J by 5 bases, 6 bases remained unmatched. The CDR3 sequence: CASSLAQAGGRDTQYF. The CDR3 DNA is TGCGCCAGCAGCTTGGCCCAAGCGGGGGGGCGAGATACGCAGTATTTT. The variable domain in full, completed from reference TRBV5-1 and TRBJ2-3, reads KAGVTQTPRYLIKTRGQQVTLSCSPISGHRSVSWYQQTPGQGLQFLFEYFSETQRNKGNFPGRFSGRQFSNSRSEMNVSTLELGDSALYLCASSLAQAGGRDTQYFGPGTRLTVL.

In nucleotides, the CDR3 is TGCGCCAGGCTAATAGGGCAGGGAAGAAGAATCAATGAGCAGTTCTTC. Translated, it gives CARLIGQGRRINEQFF. The chain uses TRBV10-1 and TRBJ2-1; tentatively, D is TRBD1 (5 bases). The V end was cut by 9 bases, the J end by 6 bases, with 24 bases between. Germline V lookup: CDR1 WNHNN, CDR2 SYGVQD (reference sequence). This CDR3 has 16 amino acids.

This clone occurred once. The chain links TRBV6-4 to TRBJ2-3; D is unresolved. V dropped 2 bases and J dropped 2 bases, with 5 bases sitting between them. The CDR3 runs to 13 residues. In germline, CDR1 is MRHNA, CDR2 SNTAGT. CDR3 residues: CASSDQATDTQYF. CDR3 DNA: TGTGCCAGCAGTGACCAGGCCACAGATACGCAGTATTTT.

The J gene is TRBJ1-4, the V gene TRBV18; D remains unclear. The CDR3 consists of 14 residues. V lost 2 bases to trimming and J lost 2 bases, with 6 bases between them. In germline, CDR1 is KGHSH, CDR2 LQKENI. The CDR3 DNA is TGTGCCAGCTCACCAATCCAGACTAATGAAAAACTGTTTTTT. Encoded protein: CASSPIQTNEKLFF.

The chain employs TRBV5-4 and TRBJ1-1; D uncertain. The length of the CDR3 is 13 residues. The V and J ends lost 10 bases and 0 bases respectively, with 13 bases between them. From germline, CDR1 is SGHNT and CDR2 YYREEE (reference sequence). This CDR3 reads CAAVSFMNTEAFF. The CDR3 DNA reads as TGTGCCGCAGTTTCATTCATGAACACTGAAGCTTTCTTT.

The genes are TRBV4-1 and TRBJ2-1; 7 bases fit TRBD1. The CDR3 is 16 amino acids. Germline CDR1 and CDR2: MGHRA and YSYEKL. The junction had 11 bases not matched to a gene; V was cut back by 2 bases and J by 7 bases. The CDR3 sequence is CASSQTGQAGRNEQFF. The CDR3 region has the DNA TGCGCCAGCAGCCAAACCGGACAGGCAGGTAGGAATGAGCAGTTCTTC.

V and J are TRBV19 and TRBJ1-2; D may be TRBD1 (5 bases). This CDR3 spans 13 amino acids. Trimming left V 4 bases short and J 5 bases short, with 11 bases between. Germline V lookup: CDR1 LNHDA, CDR2 SQIVND (reference sequence). CDR3 in amino acids: CASSKGIIYGYTF. DNA for the CDR3: TGTGCCAGTAGTAAGGGGATTATTTATGGCTACACCTTC. The complete variable domain, with remaining parts taken from reference TRBV19 and TRBJ1-2, reads DGGITQSPKYLFRKEGQNVTLSCEQNLNHDAMYWYRQDPGQGLRLIYYSQIVNDFQKGDIAEGYSVSREKKESFPLTVTSAQKNPTAFYLCASSKGIIYGYTFGSGTRLTVV.

The CDR3 sequence: CASSEYWSRAGEKLFF. The CDR3 nucleotides are TGTGCCAGCAGTGAATATTGGTCGCGGGCCGGTGAAAAACTGTTTTTT. The chain is built from TRBV25-1 and TRBJ1-4; D ambiguous. The V gene lost 0 bases and the J gene lost 7 bases, with 15 bases spanning the gap. The CDR3 consists of 16 residues. Germline V gene sequence: CDR1 MGHDK, CDR2 SYGVNS. Combining the CDR3 with reference TRBV25-1 and TRBJ1-4 gives the whole variable domain EADIYQTPRYLVIGTGKKITLECSQTMGHDKMYWYQQDPGMELHLIHYSYGVNSTEKGDLSSESTVSRIRTEHFPLTLESARPSHTSQYLCASSEYWSRAGEKLFFGSGTQLSVL.

V usage is TRBV19 and J usage is TRBJ2-3, with D maybe TRBD1 (5 bases). Trimming removed 5 bases from V and 0 bases from J, with 15 bases in between. CDR1 is LNHDA, CDR2 SQIVND, per germline (reference sequence). There are 16 residues in the CDR3. CDR3 DNA: TGTGCCAGTAGTCCCCAGGGTCAGCCGAGCACAGATACGCAGTATTTT. This gives the protein CASSPQGQPSTDTQYF.

This clone was detected once. V and J are TRBV9 and TRBJ1-1; unclear D gene. The germline V gene encodes CDR1 SGDLS and CDR2 YYNGEE. CDR3 length: 15 residues. The germline V and J ends were trimmed by 0 bases and 3 bases, with 12 bases remaining between them. This chain's CDR3 is CASSVDSQDYTEAFF. The CDR3 DNA sequence: TGTGCCAGCAGCGTAGACTCCCAGGACTACACTGAAGCTTTCTTT.

This rearrangement joins TRBV5-1 to TRBJ2-2; D is ambiguous. The V end lost 0 bases, the J end lost 7 bases, and 7 bases lay between the germline ends. CDR1 SGHRS and CDR2 YFSETQ come from the germline V gene. The length of the CDR3 is 13 residues. The CDR3 sequence is CASSLVAFGELFF. DNA for the CDR3: TGCGCCAGCAGCTTGGTTGCGTTCGGGGAGCTGTTTTTT.

The rearrangement uses TRBV5-4 and TRBJ2-5; the match to TRBD2 covers 13 bases. Germline trimming cut 4 bases from V and 1 base from J; bases unmatched to any gene: 4. The germline gives CDR1 SGHNT, CDR2 YYREEE (reference sequence). This CDR3 comprises 16 residues. DNA of the CDR3: TGTGCCAGCAGCCCGACTAGCGGGGGGCCCCAAGAGACCCAGTACTTC. This encodes CASSPTSGGPQETQYF.